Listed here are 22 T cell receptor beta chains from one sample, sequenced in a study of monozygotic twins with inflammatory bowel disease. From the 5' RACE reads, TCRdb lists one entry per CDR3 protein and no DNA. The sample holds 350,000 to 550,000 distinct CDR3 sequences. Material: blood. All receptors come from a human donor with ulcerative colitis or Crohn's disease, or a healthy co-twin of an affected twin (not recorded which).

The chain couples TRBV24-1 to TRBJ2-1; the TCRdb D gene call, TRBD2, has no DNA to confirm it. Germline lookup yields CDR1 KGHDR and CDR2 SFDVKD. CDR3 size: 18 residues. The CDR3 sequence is CATSALLAGGSDYNEQFF.

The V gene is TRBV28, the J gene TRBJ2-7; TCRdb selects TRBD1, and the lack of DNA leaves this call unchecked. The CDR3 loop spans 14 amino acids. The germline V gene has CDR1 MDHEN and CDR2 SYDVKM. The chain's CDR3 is CASSPTPRADEQYF.

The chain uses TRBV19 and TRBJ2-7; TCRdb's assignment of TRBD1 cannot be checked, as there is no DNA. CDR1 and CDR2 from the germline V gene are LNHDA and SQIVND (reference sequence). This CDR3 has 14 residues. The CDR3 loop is CASAADRGDYEQYF. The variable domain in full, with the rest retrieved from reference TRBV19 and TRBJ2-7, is DGGITQSPKYLFRKEGQNVTLSCEQNLNHDAMYWYRQDPGQGLRLIYYSQIVNDFQKGDIAEGYSVSREKKESFPLTVTSAQKNPTAFYLCASAADRGDYEQYFGPGTRLTVT.

The CDR3: CASSPLGGKENTEAFF. The chain carries TRBV7-2 and TRBJ1-1; the TCRdb call, TRBD1, lacks DNA for checking. The V gene's germline CDR1 is SGHTA and CDR2 FQGNSA. This CDR3 comprises 16 residues. Complete variable domain (other parts from reference TRBV7-2 and TRBJ1-1): GAGVSQSPSNKVTEKGKDVELRCDPISGHTALYWYRQSLGQGLEFLIYFQGNSAPDKSGLPSDRFSAERTGGSVSTLTIQRTQQEDSAVYLCASSPLGGKENTEAFFGQGTRLTVV.

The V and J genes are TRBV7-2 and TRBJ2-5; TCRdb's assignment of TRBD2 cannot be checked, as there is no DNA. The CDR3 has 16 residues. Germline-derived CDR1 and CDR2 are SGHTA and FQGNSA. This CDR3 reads CASSLELAGGRQTQYF.

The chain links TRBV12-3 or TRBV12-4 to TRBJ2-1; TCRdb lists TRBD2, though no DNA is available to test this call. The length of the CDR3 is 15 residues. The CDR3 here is CASSPPLAGVNEQFF.

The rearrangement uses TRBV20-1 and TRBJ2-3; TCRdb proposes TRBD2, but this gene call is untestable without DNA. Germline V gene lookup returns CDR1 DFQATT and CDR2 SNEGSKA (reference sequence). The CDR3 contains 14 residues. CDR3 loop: CSANLGGGGDTQYF.

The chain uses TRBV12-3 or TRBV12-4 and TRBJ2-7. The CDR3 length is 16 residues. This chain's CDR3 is CASSWSDTRGSYEQYF.

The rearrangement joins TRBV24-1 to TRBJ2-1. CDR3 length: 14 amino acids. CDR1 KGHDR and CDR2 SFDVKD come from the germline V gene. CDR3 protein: CVTSDRLPDNEQFF.

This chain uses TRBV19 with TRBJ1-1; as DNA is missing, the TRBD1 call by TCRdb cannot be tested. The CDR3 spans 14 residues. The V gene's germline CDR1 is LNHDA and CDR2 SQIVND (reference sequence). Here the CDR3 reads CASSREFSGTEAFF. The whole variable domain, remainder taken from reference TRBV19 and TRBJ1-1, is DGGITQSPKYLFRKEGQNVTLSCEQNLNHDAMYWYRQDPGQGLRLIYYSQIVNDFQKGDIAEGYSVSREKKESFPLTVTSAQKNPTAFYLCASSREFSGTEAFFGQGTRLTVV.

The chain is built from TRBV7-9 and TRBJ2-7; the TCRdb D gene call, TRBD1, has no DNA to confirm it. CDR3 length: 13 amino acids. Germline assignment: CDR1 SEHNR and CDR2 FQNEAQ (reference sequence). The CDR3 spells CASSIPGGLEKYF.

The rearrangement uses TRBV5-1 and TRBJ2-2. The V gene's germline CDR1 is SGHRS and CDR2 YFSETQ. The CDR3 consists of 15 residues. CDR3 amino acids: CASSLGPVNTGELFF.

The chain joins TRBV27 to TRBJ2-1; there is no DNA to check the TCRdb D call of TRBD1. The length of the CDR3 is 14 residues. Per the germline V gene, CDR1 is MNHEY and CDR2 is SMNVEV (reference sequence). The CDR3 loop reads CASRGQGLSNEQFF.

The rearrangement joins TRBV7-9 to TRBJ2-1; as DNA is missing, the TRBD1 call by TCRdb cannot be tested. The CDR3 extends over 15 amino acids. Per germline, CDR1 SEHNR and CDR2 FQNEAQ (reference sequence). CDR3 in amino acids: CASSSKDRAYNEQFF.

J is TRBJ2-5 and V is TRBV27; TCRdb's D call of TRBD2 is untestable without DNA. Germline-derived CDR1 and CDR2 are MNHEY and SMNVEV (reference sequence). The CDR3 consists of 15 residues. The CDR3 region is CASSLSGSEVIYVCF.

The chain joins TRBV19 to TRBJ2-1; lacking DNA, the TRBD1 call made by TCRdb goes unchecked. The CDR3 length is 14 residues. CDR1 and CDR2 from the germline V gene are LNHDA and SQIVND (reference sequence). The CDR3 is CASSIGTAYNEQFF.

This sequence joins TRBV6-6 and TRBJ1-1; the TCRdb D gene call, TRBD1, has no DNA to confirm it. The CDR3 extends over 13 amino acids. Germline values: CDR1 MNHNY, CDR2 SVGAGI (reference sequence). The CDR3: CASSPGQGLKAFF.

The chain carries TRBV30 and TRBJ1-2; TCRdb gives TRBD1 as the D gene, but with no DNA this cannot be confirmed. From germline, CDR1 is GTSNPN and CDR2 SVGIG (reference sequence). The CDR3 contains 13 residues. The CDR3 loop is CAWSWAGNYGYTF.

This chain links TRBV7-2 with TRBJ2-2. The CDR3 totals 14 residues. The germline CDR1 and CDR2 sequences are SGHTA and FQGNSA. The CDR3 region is CASSPRERTGELFF.

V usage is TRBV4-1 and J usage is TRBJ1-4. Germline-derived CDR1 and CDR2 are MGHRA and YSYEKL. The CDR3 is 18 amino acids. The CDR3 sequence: CASSQVIPNGATNEKLFF.

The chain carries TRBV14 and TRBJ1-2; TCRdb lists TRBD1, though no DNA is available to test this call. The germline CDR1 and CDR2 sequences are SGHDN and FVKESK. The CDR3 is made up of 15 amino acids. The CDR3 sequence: CASSPGTGVDYGYTF.

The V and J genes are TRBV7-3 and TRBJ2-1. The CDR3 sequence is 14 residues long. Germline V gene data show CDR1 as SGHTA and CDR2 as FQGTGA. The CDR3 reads CASSPDASYNEQFF.